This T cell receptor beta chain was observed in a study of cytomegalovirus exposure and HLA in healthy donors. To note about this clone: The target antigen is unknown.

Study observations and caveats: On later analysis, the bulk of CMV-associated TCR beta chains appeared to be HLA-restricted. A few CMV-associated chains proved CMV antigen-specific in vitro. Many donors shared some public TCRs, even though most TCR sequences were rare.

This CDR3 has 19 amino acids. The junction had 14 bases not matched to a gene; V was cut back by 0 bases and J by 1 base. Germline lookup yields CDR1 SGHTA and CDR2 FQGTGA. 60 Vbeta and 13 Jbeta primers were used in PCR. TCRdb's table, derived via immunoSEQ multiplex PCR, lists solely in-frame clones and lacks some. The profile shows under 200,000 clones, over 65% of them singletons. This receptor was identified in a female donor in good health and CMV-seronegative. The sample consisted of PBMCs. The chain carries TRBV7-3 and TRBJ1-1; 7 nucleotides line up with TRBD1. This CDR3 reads CASSLTVGRPGTANTEAFF. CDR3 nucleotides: TGTGCCAGCAGCTTAACCGTCGGGAGACCCGGGACAGCGAACACTGAAGCTTTCTTT.